The 11 T cell receptor beta chains below were found in one sample sequenced in a study of CD8+CD57+ T cells in acquired aplastic anemia. TCR beta VDJ and CDR3 were profiled, and genomic DNA was the template. MiXCR was run by TCRdb on the reads, yielding one entry per CDR3 protein. Here the sample spans around 200,000 distinct CDR3 sequences, approximately 52% being singletons. Patients chosen for sequencing had shown CD8+CD57+ cell expansion by flow cytometry. The sequencing sample was made of sorted CD4+, CD8+, or CD8+CD57+ T cells (not recorded which) from PBMCs. The receptors were sampled from a human donor with aplastic anemia.

This clonotype was counted many times. J is TRBJ2-3 and V is TRBV6-5; 12 bases agree with TRBD2. Germline V gene lookup returns CDR1 MNHEY and CDR2 SVGAGI. The CDR3 loop spans 18 amino acids. V was clipped by 2 bases and J by 1 base; unmatched bases: 7. CDR3 sequence reads: CASSYPSTSGRGTDTQYF. The CDR3 DNA reads as TGTGCCAGCAGTTACCCCTCGACTAGCGGGAGAGGCACAGATACGCAGTATTTT.

This clonotype came up many times. The genes are TRBV5-1 and TRBJ2-7, with D maybe TRBD1 (6 bases). Germline CDR1 is SGHRS and CDR2 is YFSETQ. The CDR3 contains 14 residues. V shed 3 bases and J shed 6 bases, with 16 bases lying between them. CDR3: CASSSMGVGAEQYF. Written as DNA, the CDR3 is TGCGCCAGCAGCTCGATGGGGGTGGGGGCCGAGCAGTACTTC.

The V and J genes are TRBV19 and TRBJ2-7; no firm D call. V gave up 3 bases and J gave up 6 bases, with 12 bases separating them. Per germline, CDR1 LNHDA and CDR2 SQIVND (reference sequence). The CDR3 covers 13 residues. The CDR3 loop is CASSMVAALEQYF. The CDR3 DNA reads as TGTGCCAGTAGTATGGTGGCAGCTCTCGAGCAGTACTTC.

This clonotype was detected a few times. The chain uses TRBV7-2 and TRBJ1-3, with 10 positions matching TRBD1. Germline V lookup: CDR1 SGHTA, CDR2 FQGNSA. Losses at the gene ends were 5 bases for V and 0 bases for J; bases not matched to a gene: 7. The length of the CDR3 is 17 residues. The CDR3 loop reads CASSLRDRGFSGNTIYF. CDR3 nucleotide sequence: TGTGCCAGCAGCCTCCGGGACAGGGGTTTCTCTGGAAACACCATATATTTT. Supplemented by reference TRBV7-2 and TRBJ1-3, the full variable domain reads GAGVSQSPSNKVTEKGKDVELRCDPISGHTALYWYRQSLGQGLEFLIYFQGNSAPDKSGLPSDRFSAERTGGSVSTLTIQRTQQEDSAVYLCASSLRDRGFSGNTIYFGEGSWLTVV.

The genes are TRBV12-3 or TRBV12-4 and TRBJ2-7, with D perhaps TRBD1 (6 bases). The V end was cut by 4 bases, the J end by 4 bases, with 11 bases between. The CDR3 is 13 amino acids. CDR3 in amino acids: CASSSDRPYEQYF. The CDR3 nucleotides read TGTGCCAGCAGTTCCGACAGGCCTTACGAGCAGTACTTC.

This clonotype was observed at least ten times. The rearrangement joins TRBV10-3 to TRBJ1-4; tentative D call: TRBD1 (6 bases). The V end lost 8 bases, the J end lost 7 bases, and 17 bases lay between the germline ends. Germline lookup yields CDR1 ENHRY and CDR2 SYGVKD. The CDR3 consists of 14 residues. The CDR3 nucleotides are TGTGCCATCCAAAATCCGGGGGCCGGTGAAAAACTGTTTTTT. It codes for CAIQNPGAGEKLFF.

This clonotype was picked up one time. This chain joins TRBV20-1 and TRBJ1-6; D uncertain. With 4 bases removed from V and 0 bases from J, the gap between germline ends came to 13 bases. CDR1 is DFQATT and CDR2 is SNEGSKA in the germline V gene (reference sequence). This CDR3 region has 16 residues. CDR3: CSATEQSLSYNSPLHF. The CDR3 nucleotides are TGCAGTGCTACTGAACAGAGCCTCTCCTATAATTCACCCCTCCACTTT.

This clonotype was seen more than once but under ten times. The rearrangement uses TRBV9 and TRBJ2-7; the match to TRBD2 covers 7 bases. CDR3 size: 15 residues. Germline lookup yields CDR1 SGDLS and CDR2 YYNGEE. The trim removed 2 bases at V and 3 bases at J, leaving 8 bases unmatched. This CDR3 reads CASSVGGSGYYEQYF. DNA for the CDR3: TGTGCCAGCAGCGTGGGGGGGTCGGGCTACTACGAGCAGTACTTC.

As regards this clonotype: A much larger clone differs by one base, so this may be a read error. This chain uses TRBV2 with TRBJ2-7; D possibly corresponds to TRBD1 (7 bases). The length of the CDR3 is 14 residues. From germline, CDR1 is SNHLY and CDR2 FYNNEI. The CDR3 sequence is CASSSWRGPYEHYF. The DNA for the CDR3 is TGTGCCAGCAGCTCATGGAGGGGGCCCTACGAGCATTACTTC.

This clonotype was counted ten times or more. The V and J genes are TRBV2 and TRBJ2-3; TRBD1 agrees at 9 bases. The CDR3 is 15 residues long. V was pared by 5 bases and J by 4 bases, with 7 bases of the junction left unmatched. CDR1 is SNHLY and CDR2 is FYNNEI in the germline V gene. The chain's CDR3 is CASSSGTGFSDTQYF. The CDR3 DNA follows: TGTGCCAGCAGTTCCGGGACAGGGTTTTCAGATACGCAGTATTTT. Combining the CDR3 with reference TRBV2 and TRBJ2-3 gives the whole variable domain EPEVTQTPSHQVTQMGQEVILRCVPISNHLYFYWYRQILGQKVEFLVSFYNNEISEKSEIFDDQFSVERPDGSNFTLKIRSTKLEDSAMYFCASSSGTGFSDTQYFGPGTRLTVL.

This clonotype was seen ten or more times. The rearrangement links TRBV20-1 to TRBJ1-4; no firm D call. The CDR3 consists of 13 residues. V lost 5 bases to trimming and J lost 7 bases, with 14 bases between them. CDR1 and CDR2 from the germline V gene are DFQATT and SNEGSKA (reference sequence). This CDR3 is CSAAGGLGEKLFF. The CDR3 DNA reads TGCAGTGCTGCGGGAGGACTTGGTGAAAAACTGTTTTTT.